This T cell receptor delta chain is drawn from a study of gamma-delta chains in newborns, infants, children. Turning to the study itself: Innate gammadelta T cells reportedly expand polyclonally right after birth, driven by microbial exposure, per the title.

TCRdb reran clone calling via CATT on the reads. The sample carries 2,000 to 3,000 delta-chain clones, 0.95% to 1.1% recorded once. Germline V CDR1 and CDR2: GEAIGNYY, EKD. After removal of 5 bases from V and 5 bases from J, the junction contained 8 bases not matched to a gene. The CDR3 covers 16 residues. V usage is TRDV2 and J usage is TRDJ2; 12 bases agree with TRDD3. The J gene is absent in TCRdb and was assigned here via DNA matching to germline. The origin of this receptor is a child who was a newborn, infant or young child, either healthy, febrile or measles-vaccinated (not recorded which). Specimen: blood. The CDR3 protein is CACVVLGDTGTAQLFF. CDR3 DNA sequence: TGTGCCTGTGTCGTCCTGGGGGATACGGGCACAGCACAACTCTTCTTT.